This section outlines one TCR beta chain sequence together with its context. This clone's antigen is unknown. This record belongs to a study of CXCR3-negative and CXCR3-positive naive CD8 T cells (dated by TCRdb to about 2019). About the investigation overall: In total, approximately 150 million TRB reads were obtained, corresponding to roughly 1.5 +/- 0.3 million reads per library. Diversity and physicochemical repertoire analyses covered about a dozen donors pooled from two independent experiments. For the TRBV-TRBJ cluster analysis, the naive subsets came from about five donors, while the memory cells came from 3 donors. Beyond this particular receptor, the publication reports: Repertoire diversity was comparably high in both naive subsets but much lower in memory CD8+ T cells. CXCR3 expression partially decreased after cryopreservation, so most assays used freshly isolated PBMCs. Because surface CD5, which is linked to self-reactivity in mice, was comparable between the naive subsets, TCR interaction strength was also inferred from the physicochemical properties of TRB CDR3s. Compared with CXCR3-negative naive cells, CXCR3-positive naive cells had TRB CDR3s with higher hydrophobicity (lower Kidera factor 4), lower energy, and higher strength and volume indices. Similar TRBV-TRBJ usage was shown by naive CXCR3-negative and CXCR3-positive cells from the same donor, whereas distinct patterns were shown by memory cells.

Each CD8+ T cell subset was flow-sorted in triplicate, and 300,000 or so cells per subset were placed directly into RLT lysis buffer. To exclude memory contaminants, naive CD8+ T cells were stringently defined as CD45RO-CCR7+CD27+CD95-. Peripheral blood mononuclear cells were isolated from buffy coats using standard density gradient centrifugation. Naive CXCR3-negative and CXCR3-positive CD8+ T cells were flow-sorted on a FACSAria III. Total RNA was extracted from sorted cells with an RNeasy Mini Kit. TCRdb shows the sequencer as NextSeq 550. The Human TCR Profiling Kit (MiLaboratory) was used to prepare UMI-labeled 5' RACE TRB cDNA libraries. The full amount of extracted RNA was used for cDNA synthesis, and the full amount of resulting cDNA was used for PCR amplification. Libraries were prepared in parallel with an identical number of PCR cycles. The original pipeline was this. With a requirement of at least two reads per UMI, MIGEC and MiXCR extracted about 52,000 +/- 9,100 unique UMI-labeled TRB cDNA molecules per library. On average, each library contained approximately 40,000 +/- 10,000 functional in-frame TRB CDR3 nucleotide clonotypes without stop codons. After downsampling to 5000 UMI-labeled TRB molecules per sample, diversity metrics such as normalized Shannon-Wiener and Chao1 were calculated in VDJtools. Clonotype-size-weighted physicochemical properties of the central five CDR3 residues (interaction energy, strength, volume and Kidera factor 4) were computed in VDJtools. Each CDR3 protein sequence appears as one entry after TCRdb reprocessed the reads, and no DNA is included. TCRdb's processing, not the authors', yielded these V and J calls. The sample's own table lists some 41,000 distinct CDR3 sequences. Jointly, the top ten make up 1.5% to 2% of the sample.

The CDR3 starts with the cysteine, ends with the phenylalanine, and has 16 residues. No DNA sequence is on record. The germline V gene (reference sequence) specifies DFQATT as CDR1 and SNEGSKA as CDR2. Sequenced sample: naive CXCR3- CD8+ T cells from blood. The intended sense of this specimen's cell subset or site label: CD45RO-CCR7+CD27+CD95- naive CD8+ T cells lacking CXCR3 (TNR3-). The receptor was derived from a human donor in good health. Some clones in this sample may be carry-over from other donors' samples. This sequence uses TRBV20-1 and TRBJ2-1; TCRdb's D call, TRBD2, is unchecked because there is no DNA. The CDR3 reads as follows: CSASPGERGAYGEQFF.